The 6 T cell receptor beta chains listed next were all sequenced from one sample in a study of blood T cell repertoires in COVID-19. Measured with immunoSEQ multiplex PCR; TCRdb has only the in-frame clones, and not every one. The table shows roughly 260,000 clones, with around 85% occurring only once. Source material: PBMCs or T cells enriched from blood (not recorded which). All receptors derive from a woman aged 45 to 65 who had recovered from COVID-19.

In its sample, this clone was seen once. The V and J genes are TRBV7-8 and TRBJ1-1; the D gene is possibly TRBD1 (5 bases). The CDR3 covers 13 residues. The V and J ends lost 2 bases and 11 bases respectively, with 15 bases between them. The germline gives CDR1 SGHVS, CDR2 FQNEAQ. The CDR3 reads CASSLSSPGGAFF. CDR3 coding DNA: TGTGCCAGCAGCTTAAGCTCGCCCGGGGGGGCTTTCTTT.

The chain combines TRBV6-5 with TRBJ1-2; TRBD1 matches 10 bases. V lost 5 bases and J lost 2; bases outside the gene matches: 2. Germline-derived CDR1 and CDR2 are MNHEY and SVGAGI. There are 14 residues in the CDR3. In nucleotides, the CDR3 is TGTGCCAGCAGTCCGACAGGGGGCAACTATGGCTACACCTTC. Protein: CASSPTGGNYGYTF.

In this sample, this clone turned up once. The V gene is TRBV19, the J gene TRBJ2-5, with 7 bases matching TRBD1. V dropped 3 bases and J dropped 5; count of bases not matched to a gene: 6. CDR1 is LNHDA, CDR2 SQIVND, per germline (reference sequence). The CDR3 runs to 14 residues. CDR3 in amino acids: CASSIRDSYETQYF. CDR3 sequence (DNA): TGTGCCAGTAGTATTAGGGACAGTTATGAGACCCAGTACTTC.

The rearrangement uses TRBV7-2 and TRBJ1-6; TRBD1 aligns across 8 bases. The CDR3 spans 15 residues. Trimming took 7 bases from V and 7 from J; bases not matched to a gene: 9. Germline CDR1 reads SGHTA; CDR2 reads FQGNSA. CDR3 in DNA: TGTGCCAGCACATTAGACAGGGGAAGGAATTCACCCCTCCACTTT. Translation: CASTLDRGRNSPLHF.

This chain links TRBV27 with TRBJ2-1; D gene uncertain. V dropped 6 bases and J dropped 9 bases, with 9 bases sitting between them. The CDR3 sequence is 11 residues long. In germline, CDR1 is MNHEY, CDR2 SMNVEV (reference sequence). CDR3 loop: CASSPLREQFF. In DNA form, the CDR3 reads TGTGCCAGCAGCCCCCTACGTGAGCAGTTCTTC.

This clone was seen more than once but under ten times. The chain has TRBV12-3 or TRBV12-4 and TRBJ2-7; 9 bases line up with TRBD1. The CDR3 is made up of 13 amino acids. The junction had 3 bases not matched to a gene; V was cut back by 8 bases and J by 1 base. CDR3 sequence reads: CASGQGPSYEQYF. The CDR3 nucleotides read TGTGCCAGCGGACAGGGGCCTTCCTACGAGCAGTACTTC.